These 4 T cell receptor beta chains came from one sample sequenced in a study of cytomegalovirus exposure and HLA in healthy donors. 13 Jbeta primers and 60 Vbeta primers were used for the PCR. Clones were read by immunoSEQ multiplex PCR, and TCRdb kept only the in-frame ones, dropping some. The table lists 140,000 to 150,000 clones, approximately 70% of them singletons. Sequenced input: PBMCs. The source is a woman aged 60-75 years in good health and CMV-seropositive.

The J gene is TRBJ2-1, the V gene TRBV14; no clear D. The CDR3 length is 15 residues. Germline loops: CDR1 SGHDN, CDR2 FVKESK. With 0 bases removed from V and 7 bases from J, the gap between germline ends came to 13 bases. The chain's CDR3 is CASSQDIQNPNEQFF. The CDR3 DNA is TGTGCCAGCAGCCAAGATATCCAGAACCCGAATGAGCAGTTCTTC.

The rearrangement links TRBV10-3 to TRBJ1-1; D call uncertain. This CDR3 is built from 16 residues. Germline CDR1 ENHRY, CDR2 SYGVKD. V lost 4 bases and J 0 bases, leaving 15 bases between the germline ends. The CDR3 nucleotides are TGTGCCATCAGTGCAACCAGCGCCTCTATGAACACTGAAGCTTTCTTT. Protein: CAISATSASMNTEAFF.

The chain combines TRBV28 with TRBJ2-1, with 10 bases matching TRBD2. The germline CDR1 and CDR2 sequences are MDHEN and SYDVKM. V shed 6 bases and J 6 bases; nucleotides not matched to a gene: 5. The CDR3 consists of 14 residues. The chain's CDR3 is CASRGLAFSNEQFF. The CDR3 DNA is TGTGCCAGCAGGGGACTAGCGTTCAGCAATGAGCAGTTCTTC.

This chain connects TRBV9 to TRBJ1-3; D unresolved. The V end was cut by 1 base, the J end by 3 bases, with 11 bases between. The CDR3 has 15 residues. The germline V gene has CDR1 SGDLS and CDR2 YYNGEE. The CDR3 loop reads CASSVQDIGGNTIYF. The CDR3 nucleotides are TGTGCCAGCAGCGTACAGGATATTGGTGGAAACACCATATATTTT.